This T cell receptor (beta chain) is from a study of T cells in Graves' hyperthyroidism and ophthalmopathy (dated by TCRdb to 2018 to 2020). With regard to the full study: Peripheral blood samples were taken at initial diagnosis, before any treatment was given. To identify distinguishing TCR V-J signatures, a discovery cohort of about 95 patients was used, comprising 43 with Graves' ophthalmopathy and approximately 57 with stable Graves' hyperthyroidism. Whether ophthalmopathy could be predicted prospectively was tested in an independent validation cohort made up of under 20 hyperthyroidism patients plus 17 patients who later progressed to ophthalmopathy. The roughly 91 discovery patients were randomly divided into training and test sets at a 7:3 ratio. Thyroid tissue and blood T-cell repertoires from more than five Graves' hyperthyroidism patients were also compared in the study. After blood sampling, hyperthyroidism patients were treated with methimazole at a starting dose of 30 mg daily, and ophthalmopathy patients were treated with high-dose intravenous methylprednisolone. The paper describes TCR Vbeta CDR3 sequencing of more than 120 peripheral blood samples, made up of approximately 40 ophthalmopathy patients, 70 to 75 hyperthyroidism patients and 17 progressor patients.

The hyperthyroidism patients were between 18 and 65 years old and newly diagnosed, with a disease duration of less than 2 months. The study excluded patients with uncontrolled infections, other autoimmune diseases, pregnancy or lactation. Diagnoses relied on clinical symptoms, serum thyroxine and TRAb, thyroid ultrasound and orbital computed tomography. Blood from progressor patients was drawn when they were first diagnosed with hyperthyroidism, before any ophthalmopathy symptoms appeared. PBMCs were isolated from 7.5 to 10 ml of fresh peripheral blood by Ficoll-Paque density gradient centrifugation. Progressor patients were defined as those initially diagnosed with Graves' hyperthyroidism in whom ophthalmopathy developed during follow-up. Total RNA was extracted using Trizol reagent, and RNA quality was assessed on an Agilent 2100 Bioanalyzer. Study-level results and caveats: No statistical method was used to set the sample size in advance, and investigators knew the group allocation. Most expanded thyroid clonotypes (frequency above 0.001) were also found in blood, which suggests that blood repertoires may mirror thyroid immune responses. A 13 V-J signature model separated ophthalmopathy from stable hyperthyroidism, with nearly 90% sensitivity and 81% to 82% specificity in cross-validation and 80%/75% in testing. In validation, the model predicted progression to ophthalmopathy a median of roughly 6.5 months before onset, with about 70% sensitivity and 72.22% specificity.

The TCR beta CDR3 regions were amplified from RNA transcripts. The TCR CDR3 was subjected to a first round of RT-PCR using the HTBI primer set and the Qiagen OneStep RT-PCR kit. The libraries were constructed in a second round of multiplex PCR and then size-selected and purified. The libraries were sequenced on an Illumina HiSeq2000 using paired-end 100 bp reads. As for the original processing: SOAPnuke was used to process the raw data, throwing out any read that contained adapters or uncalled bases, had a mean Phred below 15, or lacked an exact constant-primer or identifier match. High-quality paired reads were merged with COPE v1.2.5, and unique nucleotide sequences were defined as clonotypes. MiTCR v1.1 was used to align the clonotypes against IMGT TRBV, TRBD and TRBJ reference segments. The analysis included only V-J combinations with a frequency above 0.0001, which together covered around 99% of the repertoires. A TCS score was defined as the ratio of F50 (clonal expansion) to E x V (chaos), with BLOSUM62-based TCRdist applied between CDR3 peptides within each V-J. Welch's t-statistics and random forest reduced just over 500 V-J features to roughly 13, which were used in a naive Bayes classifier (R e1071). TCRdb took the public reads, trimmed them with fastp at Q25, ran MiXCR for clone calling and kept in-frame beta chains. Each CDR3 protein gets just one entry, which takes the most common genes and DNA from the rows behind it. The V and J calls and clone size are TCRdb's, not the authors'. This sample lists hundreds of thousands of distinct CDR3 sequences; approximately 18% were detected once. 16% of the sample is held by the ten biggest clonotypes.

This clonotype was detected a few times. This clone's antigen is unknown. The sample holds no much larger clone one base away, and base qualities are not on file. In the germline V gene, CDR1 corresponds to SGDLS and CDR2 to YYNGEE. Counted from cysteine to phenylalanine, this CDR3 has 17 amino acids. Only CDR3 DNA remains: 51 bases, in frame from the first base. V and J are trimmed by 1 base and 7 bases, and the gene matches miss 6 bases of the junction. The receptor comes from a woman between 45 and 65 years old with Graves' hyperthyroidism that later progressed to Graves' ophthalmopathy. Specimen: blood. The sequence is built from TRBV9 and TRBJ1-6; 12 junctional bases match TRBD1. The nucleotide sequence reads TGTGCCAGCAGCGTATTGGGGGACAGGGGGCAGAATTCACCCCTCCACTTT. Translated, it reads CASSVLGDRGQNSPLHF.